Listed here are 15 T cell receptor beta chains from one sample, sequenced in a study of blood T cell repertoires in COVID-19 (dated by TCRdb to about 2020). Libraries were built with the immunoSEQ multiplex PCR assay. TCRdb's version of the immuneACCESS table is confined to in-frame rearrangements and falls short of the full clone set. An unresolved V gene accounts for under half of the shortfall where checked; the remainder is of unknown origin. Counted in this sample were about 120,000 clones; around four fifths of them appeared once. Jointly, the top ten make up 2% to 2.5% of the sample. Material: peripheral blood. These receptors all come from a young man with acute or convalescent COVID-19.

This chain joins TRBV1 and TRBJ2-2; no check of the table's D call, TRBD2, against the DNA was made. TRBV1 is termed a pseudogene. The CDR3 length is 17 residues. This chain's CDR3 is CTSSQVPLAVNTGELFF. The CDR3 DNA reads TGCACCAGCAGCCAAGTTCCGCTAGCGGTGAACACCGGGGAGCTGTTTTTT.

The chain uses TRBV6-4 and TRBJ1-1; possibly TRBD1 for D (5 bases). V shed 2 bases and J shed 4 bases, with 8 bases lying between them. The germline V gene encodes CDR1 MRHNA and CDR2 SNTAGT. The CDR3 length is 13 residues. CDR3 nucleotide sequence: TGTGCCAGCAGTGACGGGGGGGGCACTGAAGCTTTCTTT. Its protein is CASSDGGGTEAFF.

The chain's CDR3 is CASSFPTSGIDTGELFF. CDR3 DNA: TGTGCCAGCAGCTTCCCAACTAGCGGGATCGACACCGGGGAGCTGTTTTTT. The gene calls are TRBV5-8 and TRBJ2-2, with 10 bases matching TRBD2. The trim removed 2 bases at V and 3 bases at J, leaving 7 bases unmatched. Germline V gene sequence: CDR1 SGHTS, CDR2 YDEGEE. The CDR3 contains 17 residues.

The chain has TRBV12-3 or TRBV12-4 and TRBJ1-1; no clear D gene. CDR3 size: 12 residues. V was pared by 5 bases and J by 1 base, with 5 bases between. CDR3 sequence reads: CASSPQNTEAFF. Written as DNA, the CDR3 is TGTGCCAGCAGTCCACAGAACACTGAAGCTTTCTTT.

The gene calls are TRBV7-8 and TRBJ1-3; tentatively, D is TRBD1 (6 bases). The germline CDR1 and CDR2 sequences are SGHVS and FQNEAQ. The V end lost 2 bases, the J end lost 9 bases, and 20 bases lay between the germline ends. The CDR3 has 16 residues. CDR3 protein: CASSLRVGGADSTIYF. Written as DNA, the CDR3 is TGTGCCAGCAGCTTACGTGTTGGGGGGGCGGATTCCACCATATATTTT.

The CDR3 spells CASSASGTNTGELFF. The CDR3 DNA reads as TGTGCCAGCAGCGCTAGCGGGACGAACACCGGGGAGCTGTTTTTT. This sequence joins TRBV9 and TRBJ2-2; 9 bases align to TRBD2. With 3 bases clipped from V and 0 bases from J, the junction kept 0 bases outside the gene matches. The CDR3 has 15 amino acids. CDR1 SGDLS and CDR2 YYNGEE come from the germline V gene. The whole variable domain, filled in from reference TRBV9 and TRBJ2-2, reads DSGVTQTPKHLITATGQRVTLRCSPRSGDLSVYWYQQSLDQGLQFLIQYYNGEERAKGNILERFSAQQFPDLHSELNLSSLELGDSALYFCASSASGTNTGELFFGEGSRLTVL.

This clone has just a few counts. The chain recombines TRBV12-3 or TRBV12-4 with TRBJ2-3; no clear D. The CDR3 loop spans 13 amino acids. V shed 3 bases and J shed 0 bases, with 4 bases lying between them. CDR3 amino acids: CASSFQSTDTQYF. CDR3 DNA: TGTGCCAGCAGTTTTCAGAGCACAGATACGCAGTATTTT.

The gene calls are TRBV4-1 and TRBJ2-1; a weak D match, TRBD2 (5 bases). Per the germline V gene, CDR1 is MGHRA and CDR2 is YSYEKL. The germline V and J ends were trimmed by 0 bases and 5 bases, with 11 bases remaining between them. The CDR3 sequence is 15 residues long. The CDR3 DNA is TGCGCCAGCAGCCAAGAACGGCGGGCCGACAATGAGCAGTTCTTC. Translating it yields CASSQERRADNEQFF.

V gene TRBV27 combines with J gene TRBJ2-1; 8 bases agree with TRBD1. The CDR3 runs 15 residues. After removal of 5 bases from V and 4 bases from J, the junction contained 7 bases not matched to a gene. The germline CDR1 and CDR2 sequences are MNHEY and SMNVEV (reference sequence). The CDR3 is CASSPIRGPYNEQFF. The CDR3 DNA reads TGTGCCAGCAGTCCCATCAGGGGGCCTTACAATGAGCAGTTCTTC.

The chain carries TRBV9 and TRBJ2-5, with TRBD1 as a possible D gene (6 bases). The germline V gene encodes CDR1 SGDLS and CDR2 YYNGEE. The CDR3 runs 13 residues. Trimming stripped 4 bases from V and 5 bases from J, with 12 bases between. The CDR3 reads CASSPRQGETQYF. CDR3 in DNA: TGTGCCAGCAGCCCCCGTCAGGGGGAGACCCAGTACTTC.

The CDR3 nucleotides are TGTGCCAGCAGCGAACAGGGGGCCCCTGTATACGGCAAAAACATTCAGTACTTC. It translates to CASSEQGAPVYGKNIQYF. The rearrangement uses TRBV7-9 and TRBJ2-4; TRBD1 aligns across 9 bases. The CDR3 runs 18 residues. Germline assignment: CDR1 SEHNR and CDR2 FQNEAQ (reference sequence). V was pared by 5 bases and J by 3 bases, with 14 bases of the junction left unmatched.

This clone has a single count. The rearrangement joins TRBV7-9 to TRBJ2-2; D unresolved. There are 15 residues in the CDR3. With 5 bases removed from V and 3 bases from J, the gap between germline ends came to 13 bases. Per the germline V gene, CDR1 is SEHNR and CDR2 is FQNEAQ (reference sequence). CDR3 sequence (DNA): TGTGCCAGCAGCCCGCGAAGCCCGGACACCGGGGAGCTGTTTTTT. This codes for CASSPRSPDTGELFF.

The sample holds a few counts of this clone. The genes are TRBV21-1 and TRBJ2-2; the table's D call of TRBD2 was not tested on the DNA. TRBV21-1 is an annotated pseudogene. The CDR3 is 19 residues long. The CDR3 DNA follows: TGTGCCAGCATGTCGAGCAAAGGCGGGGCATTTTCGGATCCTGGGGAGCTGTTTTTT. Protein sequence: CASMSSKGGAFSDPGELFF.

The chain couples TRBV7-9 to TRBJ2-1; 11 bases align to TRBD1. The CDR3 is 14 residues long. J lost 9 bases, V lost 2 bases, and 3 bases had no gene match. Germline V lookup: CDR1 SEHNR, CDR2 FQNEAQ (reference sequence). CDR3 in amino acids: CASSLRTGGGEQFF. The CDR3 region has the DNA TGTGCCAGCAGCTTACGGACAGGGGGCGGTGAGCAGTTCTTC.

The V gene is TRBV30, the J gene TRBJ1-4; a possible D gene is TRBD1 (5 bases). The germline V gene has CDR1 GTSNPN and CDR2 SVGIG (reference sequence). There are 14 residues in the CDR3. The germline V and J ends were trimmed by 0 bases and 3 bases, with 8 bases remaining between them. The CDR3 DNA follows: TGTGCCTGGAGTGTGACAGTTGCTAATGAAAAACTGTTTTTT. Amino acids: CAWSVTVANEKLFF.